This entry is about one TCR beta chain. This specimen comes from a study of a mutant IDH1 vaccine in newly diagnosed glioma. The CDR3 extends over 15 amino acids. In germline, CDR1 is SEHNR, CDR2 FQNEAQ (reference sequence). J gave up 4 bases and V 5 bases, and 6 bases lay outside the gene matches. The protocol was immunoSEQ multiplex PCR, while the TCRdb copy is restricted to in-frame clones and leaves out a portion. This sample has 60,000 to 85,000 clones, with about four fifths found just once. Specified time point: baseline, week 1 (first vaccination visit). Sample treatment: pre-vaccination baseline after standard-of-care therapy.

The starting material was PBMCs, obtained from a glioma patient treated with radiotherapy, temozolomide or both. This clonotype was obtained from a man between 45 and 60 years old with glioma. The gene calls are TRBV7-9 and TRBJ2-4; 9 bases are a match to TRBD1. CDR3: CASSPGTGSKNIQYF. The CDR3 DNA reads TGTGCCAGCAGCCCCGGGACAGGGTCTAAAAACATTCAGTACTTC.